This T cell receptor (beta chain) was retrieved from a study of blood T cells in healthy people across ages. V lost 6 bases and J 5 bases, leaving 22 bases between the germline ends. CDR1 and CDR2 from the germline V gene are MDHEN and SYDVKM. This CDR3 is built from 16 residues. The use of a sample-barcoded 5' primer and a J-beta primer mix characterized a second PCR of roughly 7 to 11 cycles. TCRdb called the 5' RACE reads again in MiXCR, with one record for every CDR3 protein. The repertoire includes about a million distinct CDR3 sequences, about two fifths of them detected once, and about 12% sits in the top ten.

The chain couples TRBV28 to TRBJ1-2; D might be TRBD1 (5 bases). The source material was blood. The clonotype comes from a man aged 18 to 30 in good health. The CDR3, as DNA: TGTGCCAGCAGCCTTCCCCAAGCGGGGCAGACGTATGGCTACACCTTC. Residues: CASSLPQAGQTYGYTF.